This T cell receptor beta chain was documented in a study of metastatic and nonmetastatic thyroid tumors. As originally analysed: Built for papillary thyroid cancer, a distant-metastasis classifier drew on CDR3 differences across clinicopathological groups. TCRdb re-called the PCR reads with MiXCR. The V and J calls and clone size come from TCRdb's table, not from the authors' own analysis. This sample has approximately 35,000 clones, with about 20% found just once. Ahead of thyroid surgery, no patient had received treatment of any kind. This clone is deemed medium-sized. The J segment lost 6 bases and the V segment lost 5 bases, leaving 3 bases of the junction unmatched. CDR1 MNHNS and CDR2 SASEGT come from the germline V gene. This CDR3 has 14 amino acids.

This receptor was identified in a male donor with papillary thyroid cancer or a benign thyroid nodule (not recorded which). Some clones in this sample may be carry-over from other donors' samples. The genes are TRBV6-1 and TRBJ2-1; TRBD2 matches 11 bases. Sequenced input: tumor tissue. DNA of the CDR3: TGTGCCAGCAGTTCCGGGACTAGCGGCAATGAGCAGTTCTTC. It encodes CASSSGTSGNEQFF.